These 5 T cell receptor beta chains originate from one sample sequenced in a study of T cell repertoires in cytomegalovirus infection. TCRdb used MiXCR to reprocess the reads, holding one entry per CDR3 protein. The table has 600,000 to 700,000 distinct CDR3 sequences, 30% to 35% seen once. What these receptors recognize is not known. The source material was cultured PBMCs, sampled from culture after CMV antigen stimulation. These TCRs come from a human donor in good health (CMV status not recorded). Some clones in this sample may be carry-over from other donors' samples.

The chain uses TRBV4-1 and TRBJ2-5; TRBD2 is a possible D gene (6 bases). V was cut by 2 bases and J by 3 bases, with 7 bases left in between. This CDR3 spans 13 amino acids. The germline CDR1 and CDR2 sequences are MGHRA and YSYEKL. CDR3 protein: CASSQPGEETQYF. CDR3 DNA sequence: TGCGCCAGCAGCCAACCGGGAGAAGAGACCCAGTACTTC.

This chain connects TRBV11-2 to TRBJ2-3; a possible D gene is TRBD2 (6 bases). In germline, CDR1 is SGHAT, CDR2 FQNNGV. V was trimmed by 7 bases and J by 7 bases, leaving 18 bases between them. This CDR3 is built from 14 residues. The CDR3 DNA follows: TGTGCCAGCAACCGAGGGGACTCATTCCATACGCAGTATTTT. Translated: CASNRGDSFHTQYF.

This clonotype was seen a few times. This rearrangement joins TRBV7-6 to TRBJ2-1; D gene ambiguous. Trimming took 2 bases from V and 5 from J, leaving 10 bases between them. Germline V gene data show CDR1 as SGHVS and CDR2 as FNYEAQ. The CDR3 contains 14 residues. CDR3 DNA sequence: TGTGCCAGCAGCTTAAAAATTCTAGACAATGAGCAGTTCTTC. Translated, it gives CASSLKILDNEQFF.

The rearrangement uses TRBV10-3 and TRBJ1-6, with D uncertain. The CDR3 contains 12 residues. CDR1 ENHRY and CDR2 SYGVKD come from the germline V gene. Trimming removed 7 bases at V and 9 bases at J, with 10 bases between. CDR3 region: CAITDGSSPLHF. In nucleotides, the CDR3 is TGTGCCATCACCGACGGGAGTTCACCCCTCCACTTT.

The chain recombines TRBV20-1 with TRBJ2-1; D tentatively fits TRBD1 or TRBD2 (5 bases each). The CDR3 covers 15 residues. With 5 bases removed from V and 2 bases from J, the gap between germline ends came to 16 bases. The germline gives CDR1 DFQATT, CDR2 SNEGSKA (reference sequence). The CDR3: CSAFRTKRTYNEQFF. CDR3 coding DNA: TGCAGTGCTTTCCGGACAAAGCGGACCTACAATGAGCAGTTCTTC.